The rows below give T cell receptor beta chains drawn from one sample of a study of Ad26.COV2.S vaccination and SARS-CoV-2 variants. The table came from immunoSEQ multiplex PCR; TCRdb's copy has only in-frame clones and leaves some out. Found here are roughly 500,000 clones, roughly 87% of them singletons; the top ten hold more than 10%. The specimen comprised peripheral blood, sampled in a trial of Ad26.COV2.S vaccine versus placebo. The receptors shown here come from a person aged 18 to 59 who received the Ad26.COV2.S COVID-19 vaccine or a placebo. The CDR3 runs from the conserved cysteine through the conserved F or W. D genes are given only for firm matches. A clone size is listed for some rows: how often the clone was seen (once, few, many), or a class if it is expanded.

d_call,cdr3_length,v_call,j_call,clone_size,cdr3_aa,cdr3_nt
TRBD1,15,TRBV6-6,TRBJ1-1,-,CASSETGWGTTEAFF,TGTGCCAGCAGTGAGACAGGGTGGGGAACCACTGAAGCTTTCTTT
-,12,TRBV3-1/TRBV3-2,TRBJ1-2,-,CASSQGRTFLTF,TGTGCCAGCAGCCAAGGCAGGACGTTCCTCACCTTC
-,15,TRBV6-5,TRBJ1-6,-,CASRLGGSYNSPLHF,TGTGCCAGCCGGTTGGGAGGATCCTATAATTCACCCCTCCACTTT
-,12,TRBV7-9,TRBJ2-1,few,CASSSKYNEQFF,TGTGCCAGCAGCTCTAAGTACAATGAGCAGTTCTTC
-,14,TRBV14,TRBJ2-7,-,CASSPTGSLGEQYF,TGTGCCAGCAGCCCAACGGGGAGCTTGGGGGAGCAGTACTTC
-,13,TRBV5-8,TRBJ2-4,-,CASGGTYKNIQYF,TGTGCCAGCGGGGGTACTTATAAAAACATTCAGTACTTC
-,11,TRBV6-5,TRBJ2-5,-,CASSNGETQYF,TGTGCCAGCAGCAACGGGGAGACCCAGTACTTC
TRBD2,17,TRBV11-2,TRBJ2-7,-,CASSRTLAGTRMHEQYF,TGTGCCAGCTCGCGAACATTAGCCGGGACTAGGATGCACGAGCAGTACTTC
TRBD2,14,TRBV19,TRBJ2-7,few,CASSKETSGSKQYF,TGTGCCAGTTCGAAGGAGACTAGCGGGAGCAAGCAGTACTTC
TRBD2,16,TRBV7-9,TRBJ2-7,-,CASSPATSGSLYEQYF,TGTGCCAGCAGCCCGGCGACTAGCGGGAGTCTTTACGAGCAGTACTTC
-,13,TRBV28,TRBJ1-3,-,CASRVPSGNTIYF,TGTGCCAGCAGGGTCCCCTCTGGAAACACCATATATTTT
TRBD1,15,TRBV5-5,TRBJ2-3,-,CASRLDRGSTDTQYF,TGTGCCAGCAGACTTGACAGGGGAAGCACAGATACGCAGTATTTT
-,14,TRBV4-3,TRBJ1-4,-,CASSQDHGDSKLFF,TGCGCCAGCAGCCAAGATCACGGGGATTCTAAACTGTTTTTT
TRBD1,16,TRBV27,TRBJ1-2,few,CASSSPQGTGGYGYTF,TGTGCCAGCAGTTCCCCTCAAGGGACAGGGGGCTATGGCTACACCTTC
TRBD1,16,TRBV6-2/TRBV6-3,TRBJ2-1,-,CASSSNDRGKGNEQFF,TGTGCCAGCAGCTCCAACGACAGGGGGAAGGGGAATGAGCAGTTCTTC
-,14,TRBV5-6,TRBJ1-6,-,CASSLGTLNSPLHF,TGTGCCAGCAGCTTGGGGACACTAAATTCACCCCTCCACTTT
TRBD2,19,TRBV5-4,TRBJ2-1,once,CASSRGSAGGGKIWNEQFF,TGTGCCAGCAGCCGGGGAAGCGCGGGGGGCGGGAAGATCTGGAATGAGCAGTTCTTC
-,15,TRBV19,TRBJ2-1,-,CASSISGGIANEQFF,TGTGCCAGTAGTATTAGTGGCGGGATTGCCAATGAGCAGTTCTTC
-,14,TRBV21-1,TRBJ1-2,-,CASSKRTSNYGYTF,TGTGCCAGCAGCAAAAGGACATCTAACTATGGCTACACCTTC
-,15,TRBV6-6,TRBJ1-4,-,CASSYNRALNEKLFF,TGTGCCAGCAGTTACAATCGGGCCCTTAATGAAAAACTGTTTTTT
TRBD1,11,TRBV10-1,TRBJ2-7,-,CAQGADYEQYF,TGCGCACAGGGGGCGGACTACGAGCAGTACTTC
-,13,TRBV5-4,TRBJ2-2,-,CASSFRISGELFF,TGTGCCAGCAGCTTTAGGATTTCCGGGGAGCTGTTTTTT
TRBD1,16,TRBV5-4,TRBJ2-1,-,CASSLGNRGQGNEQFF,TGTGCCAGCAGCTTGGGTAACAGGGGTCAAGGGAATGAGCAGTTCTTC
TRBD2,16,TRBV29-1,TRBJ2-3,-,CSVEVLAGAVTDTQYF,TGCAGCGTTGAAGTTTTGGCGGGAGCAGTCACAGATACGCAGTATTTT
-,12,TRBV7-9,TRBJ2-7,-,CASSLSGYEQYF,TGTGCCAGCAGCTTATCGGGGTACGAGCAGTACTTC
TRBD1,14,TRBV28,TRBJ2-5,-,CASSFTGGRETQYF,TGTGCCAGCAGTTTCACAGGGGGCAGGGAGACCCAGTACTTC
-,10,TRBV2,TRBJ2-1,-,CASSDYEQFF,TGTGCCAGCAGTGACTATGAGCAGTTCTTC
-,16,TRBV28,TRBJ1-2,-,CASSLTARQSHYGYTF,TGTGCCAGCAGTTTAACCGCGAGACAGTCACACTATGGCTACACCTTC
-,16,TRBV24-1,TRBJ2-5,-,CATSDLRAGPQETQYF,TGTGCCACCAGTGATTTGCGGGCTGGGCCCCAAGAGACCCAGTACTTC
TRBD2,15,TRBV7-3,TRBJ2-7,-,CASRLLAGDSYEQYF,TGTGCCAGCAGACTACTAGCGGGAGATTCCTACGAGCAGTACTTC
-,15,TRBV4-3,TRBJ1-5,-,CASSHRRGGNQPQHF,TGCGCCAGCAGCCATCGTCGGGGGGGCAATCAGCCCCAGCATTTT
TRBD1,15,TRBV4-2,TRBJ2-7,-,CASSPRTGSGHEQYF,TGTGCCAGCAGCCCCCGGACAGGGAGCGGTCACGAGCAGTACTTC
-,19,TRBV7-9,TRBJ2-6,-,CASSSPRHPSSSGANVLTF,TGTGCCAGCAGTTCCCCTAGACACCCCTCCAGCTCTGGGGCCAACGTCCTGACTTTC
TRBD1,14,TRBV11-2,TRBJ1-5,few,CASSSTGYNQPQHF,TGTGCCAGCAGCTCGACAGGGTACAATCAGCCCCAGCATTTT
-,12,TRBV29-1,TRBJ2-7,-,CSVEGRWDEQYF,TGCAGCGTTGAAGGTAGATGGGACGAGCAGTACTTC
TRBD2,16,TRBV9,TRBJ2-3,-,CASSVAIAGPTDTQYF,TGTGCCAGCAGCGTAGCGATAGCGGGACCCACAGATACGCAGTATTTT
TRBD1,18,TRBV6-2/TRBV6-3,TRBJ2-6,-,CASSFGQGELSGANVLTF,TGTGCCAGCAGCTTCGGGCAGGGGGAACTCTCTGGGGCCAACGTCCTGACTTTC
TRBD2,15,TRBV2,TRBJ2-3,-,CASSDPAGGRDTQYF,TGTGCCAGCAGTGACCCTGCGGGAGGACGCGATACGCAGTATTTT
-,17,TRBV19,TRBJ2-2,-,CASSIERTLPNTGELFF,TGTGCCAGTAGTATAGAGCGGACGCTTCCGAACACCGGGGAGCTGTTTTTT
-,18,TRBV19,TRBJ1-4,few,CASRKGGRTRRSNEKLFF,TGTGCCTCGAGAAAAGGGGGGCGCACAAGACGATCTAATGAAAAACTGTTTTTT
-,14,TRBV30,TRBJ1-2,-,CAWSALGGNYGYTF,TGTGCCTGGAGTGCCCTGGGGGGGAACTATGGCTACACCTTC
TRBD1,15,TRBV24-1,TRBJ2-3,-,CATSDTGGTTLTQYF,TGTGCCACCAGTGACACAGGGGGTACTACCCTAACGCAGTATTTT
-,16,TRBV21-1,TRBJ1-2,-,CATRRRDRGGSYGYTF,TGTGCCACCCGGCGGAGGGACAGGGGTGGGAGCTATGGCTACACCTTC
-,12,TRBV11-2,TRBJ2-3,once,CASSRLVSTQYF,TGTGCCAGCAGCCGGTTAGTGAGTACGCAGTATTTT
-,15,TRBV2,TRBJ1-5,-,CASKRDLYSNQPQHF,TGTGCCAGCAAGCGGGACCTATATAGCAATCAGCCCCAGCATTTT
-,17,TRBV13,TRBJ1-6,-,CASSPGVGELSGSPLHF,TGTGCCAGCAGCCCGGGCGTTGGGGAATTGAGTGGTTCACCCCTCCACTTT
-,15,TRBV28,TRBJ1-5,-,CASGYPRGHNQPQHF,TGTGCCAGCGGTTACCCCCGGGGCCACAATCAGCCCCAGCATTTT
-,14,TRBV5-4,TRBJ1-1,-,CASRVGAGKTEAFF,TGTGCCAGCAGGGTTGGGGCCGGCAAGACTGAAGCTTTCTTT
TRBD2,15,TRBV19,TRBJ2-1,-,CASSISPSGSYEQFF,TGTGCCAGTAGTATCTCACCTAGCGGGAGTTATGAGCAGTTCTTC
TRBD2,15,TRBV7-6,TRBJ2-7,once,CASSPGGTPSYEQYF,TGTGCCAGCAGCCCCGGGGGGACTCCTTCCTACGAGCAGTACTTC
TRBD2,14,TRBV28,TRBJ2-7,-,CASIGASGRWEQYF,TGTGCCAGCATCGGGGCTAGCGGGAGGTGGGAGCAGTACTTC
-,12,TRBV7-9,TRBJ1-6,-,CASSSPTSPLHF,TGTGCCAGCAGCTCCCCGACCTCACCCCTCCACTTT
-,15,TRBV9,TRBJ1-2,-,CASSVAPRVEYGYTF,TGTGCCAGCAGCGTAGCCCCCAGGGTTGAGTATGGCTACACCTTC
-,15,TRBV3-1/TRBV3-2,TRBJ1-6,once,CASSQDRGPNSPLHF,TGTGCCAGCAGCCAAGACAGGGGCCCTAATTCACCCCTCCACTTT